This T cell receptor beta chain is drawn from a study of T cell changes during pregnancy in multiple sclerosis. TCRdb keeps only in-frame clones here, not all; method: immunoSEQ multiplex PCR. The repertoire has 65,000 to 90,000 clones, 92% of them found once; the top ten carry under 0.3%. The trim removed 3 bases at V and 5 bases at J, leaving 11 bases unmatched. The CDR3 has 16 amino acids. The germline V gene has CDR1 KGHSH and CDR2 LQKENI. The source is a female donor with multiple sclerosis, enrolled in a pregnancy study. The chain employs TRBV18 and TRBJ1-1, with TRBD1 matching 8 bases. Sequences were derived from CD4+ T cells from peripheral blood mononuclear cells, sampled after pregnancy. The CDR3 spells CASSPTMTGEGTEAFF. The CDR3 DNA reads TGTGCCAGCTCACCTACAATGACAGGGGAGGGGACTGAAGCTTTCTTT.